This entry lists 5 T cell receptor beta chains sequenced from one sample in a study of tumor and adjacent non-tumor tissue in lung cancer. No cell sorting was done before RNA was extracted from the tissue. The library came from three nested PCR rounds adapted from ARM-PCR protocols. TCRdb itself ran the multiplex PCR reads through MiXCR, one entry per CDR3 protein. The profile shows 200,000 to 250,000 distinct CDR3 sequences, around 70% of them singletons. Sample: lung tumor tissue. Receptors originate from a man in his sixties with non-small cell lung cancer.

Note on this clonotype: Here the CDR3 omits its conserved ending phenylalanine or tryptophan, so a read error is the likely source. It is unclear where the CDR3 begins or ends on the DNA, so no DNA is shown, and the CDR3 is as TCRdb lists it. The genes are TRBV7-8 and TRBJ1-4. Termini included, the CDR3 measures 11 amino acids. CDR1 is SGHVS and CDR2 is FQNEAQ in the germline V gene. The CDR3 here is CASSLTEKLFY.

The rearrangement uses TRBV11-2 and TRBJ2-6, with 11 bases aligning to TRBD2. CDR1 is SGHAT and CDR2 is FQNNGV in the germline V gene. Germline trimming cut 6 bases from V and 10 bases from J; bases unmatched to any gene: 17. The CDR3 covers 18 residues. CDR3 sequence (DNA): TGTGCCAGCAGTCCAACTAGCGGGGGAGCCGCTGGGTCTAACGTCCTGACTTTC. This gives the protein CASSPTSGGAAGSNVLTF. The entire variable domain, with the rest obtained from reference TRBV11-2 and TRBJ2-6, is as follows: EAGVAQSPRYKIIEKRQSVAFWCNPISGHATLYWYQQILGQGPKLLIQFQNNGVVDDSQLPKDRFSAERLKGVDSTLKIQPAKLEDSAVYLCASSPTSGGAAGSNVLTFGAGSRLTVL.

Of note for this clonotype: This may be a read error: a much more frequent sequence differs by one nucleotide. The chain couples TRBV11-3 to TRBJ2-7; no firm D call. Germline CDR1 reads SGHNT; CDR2 reads YENEEA. This CDR3 has 10 amino acids. Written as DNA, the CDR3 is TGTGCCAGCGGATCCTACGAGCGGTACTTC. Protein sequence: CASGSYERYF. Full variable domain (remainder filled in from reference TRBV11-3 and TRBJ2-7): EAGVVQSPRYKIIEKKQPVAFWCNPISGHNTLYWYLQNLGQGPELLIRYENEEAVDDSQLPKDRFSAERLKGVDSTLKIQPAELGDSAVYLCASGSYERYFGPGTRLTVT.

The chain uses TRBV2 and TRBJ1-6; TRBD1 matches at 8 bases. Germline loops: CDR1 SNHLY, CDR2 FYNNEI. Germline trimming cut 5 bases from V and 13 bases from J; bases unmatched to any gene: 7. The CDR3 loop spans 13 amino acids. The CDR3 loop reads CASSSDRERPLHF. In DNA, the CDR3 is TGTGCCAGCAGTTCGGACAGGGAGAGGCCCCTCCACTTT.

Remarks on this clonotype: Being one base from a much bigger clone, this may be a read error. The chain joins TRBV6-1 to TRBJ2-5; tentatively, D is TRBD2 (6 bases). CDR3 length: 14 residues. Germline V gene sequence: CDR1 MNHNS, CDR2 SASEGT. The germline V and J ends were trimmed by 7 bases and 2 bases, with 14 bases remaining between them. The CDR3 here is CASKTWGVQETQYF. The CDR3 nucleotides are TGTGCCAGCAAGACGTGGGGGGTACAAGAGACCCAGTACTTC.